This passage covers 16 T cell receptor beta chains from one sample sequenced in a study of T-cell reconstitution after alpha-beta-depleted transplantation in children. A TCRbeta library incorporating unique molecular identifiers was prepared. MiXCR, applied by TCRdb to the PCR reads, yields one record per CDR3 protein. Found here are more than 3,500 distinct CDR3 sequences, around 23% of them singletons; the top ten hold 28%. The sequenced sample was PBMCs, mostly from graft donor cells, obtained 60 days after TCRalphabeta/CD19-depleted stem cell transplant. The receptors were gathered from a boy less than two years old who had a stem cell transplant for SCID, so the T cells may come from the graft donor.

The table lists this clonotype with many counts. The V call is TRBV18, the J call TRBJ1-1; D may be TRBD1 (5 bases). Germline V gene sequence: CDR1 KGHSH, CDR2 LQKENI. This CDR3 region has 13 residues. V was trimmed by 4 bases and J by 1 base, leaving 7 bases between them. The CDR3 reads CASSRDPNTEAFF. DNA for the CDR3: TGTGCCAGCTCACGGGACCCGAACACTGAAGCTTTCTTT.

This clonotype showed up many times. The chain combines TRBV7-9 with TRBJ2-7; no clear D. The V and J ends lost 7 bases and 3 bases respectively, with 7 bases between them. Germline CDR1 and CDR2: SEHNR and FQNEAQ (reference sequence). The CDR3 has 11 residues. The CDR3 here is CASKDLYEQYF. CDR3 nucleotide sequence: TGTGCCAGCAAGGACCTCTACGAGCAGTACTTC.

There are many counts of this clonotype. The chain employs TRBV5-1 and TRBJ1-1, with D hard to call. Per the germline V gene, CDR1 is SGHRS and CDR2 is YFSETQ. CDR3 size: 15 residues. V dropped 1 base and J dropped 4 bases, with 14 bases sitting between them. CDR3 in amino acids: CASSLSSVYPTEAFF. Here the CDR3 DNA reads TGCGCCAGCAGCTTGAGTTCGGTTTATCCCACTGAAGCTTTCTTT.

This clonotype is medium-sized within its sample. The gene calls are TRBV3-1 and TRBJ2-1; 7 bases are shared with TRBD1. The trim removed 5 bases at V and 3 bases at J, leaving 13 bases unmatched. The CDR3 runs 17 residues. Germline CDR1 reads LGHDT; CDR2 reads YNNKEL (reference sequence). The CDR3 loop reads CASSAPSKTGSYNEQFF. The CDR3, as DNA: TGTGCCAGCAGCGCACCATCCAAGACAGGGAGCTACAATGAGCAGTTCTTC.

Only one count was recorded for this clonotype. This chain connects TRBV6-1 to TRBJ1-1, with 12 bases aligning to TRBD1. Germline CDR1 is MNHNS and CDR2 is SASEGT. The CDR3 covers 15 residues. The trim removed 7 bases at V and 3 bases at J, leaving 6 bases unmatched. This chain's CDR3 is CASTRGQGADTEAFF. The CDR3 nucleotides are TGTGCCAGCACAAGGGGACAGGGGGCCGACACTGAAGCTTTCTTT.

This clonotype was observed many times. V gene TRBV28 combines with J gene TRBJ2-6, with D uncertain. Looked up from germline, CDR1 is MDHEN and CDR2 is SYDVKM. V lost 6 bases and J 1 base, leaving 4 bases between the germline ends. This CDR3 has 13 amino acids. The CDR3 sequence is CASRKSGANVLTF. CDR3 DNA: TGTGCCAGCAGAAAATCTGGGGCCAACGTCCTGACTTTC.

This clonotype showed up many times. This rearrangement joins TRBV7-9 to TRBJ2-2; 10 bases align to TRBD1. The germline CDR1 and CDR2 sequences are SEHNR and FQNEAQ (reference sequence). Trimming at V came to 3 bases and at J to 4 bases, leaving 5 bases not matched to a gene. The CDR3 extends over 16 amino acids. The CDR3 loop is CASSFMGQGSTGELFF. As DNA, the CDR3 is TGTGCCAGCAGCTTTATGGGACAGGGGAGCACCGGGGAGCTGTTTTTT.

J is TRBJ1-2 and V is TRBV4-2; D is ambiguous. The ends were cut back, 3 bases at V and 7 bases at J, with 12 bases in the middle. Germline V CDR1 and CDR2: LGHNA, YNFKEQ. This CDR3 comprises 13 residues. CDR3 loop: CASSHGLICGYTF. The CDR3 region has the DNA TGTGCCAGCAGCCACGGACTCATCTGTGGCTACACCTTC.

This chain connects TRBV28 to TRBJ1-3, with D maybe TRBD1 (5 bases). Germline CDR1 reads MDHEN; CDR2 reads SYDVKM. V shed 6 bases and J shed 0 bases, with 9 bases lying between them. The CDR3 has 14 amino acids. CDR3 region: CASSLGTSGNTIYF. The DNA for the CDR3 is TGTGCCAGCAGCCTCGGGACCTCTGGAAACACCATATATTTT.

By share, this clonotype counts as medium-sized. The rearrangement joins TRBV7-9 to TRBJ1-5; D unclear. V gave up 6 bases and J gave up 1 base, with 10 bases separating them. Germline CDR1 and CDR2: SEHNR and FQNEAQ (reference sequence). The CDR3 extends over 14 amino acids. This CDR3 is CASSTQDSNQPQHF. The CDR3 DNA follows: TGTGCCAGCAGTACTCAGGACAGCAATCAGCCCCAGCATTTT.

This clonotype was found many times. The J gene is TRBJ1-1, the V gene TRBV29-1; the D gene is possibly TRBD1 (5 bases). CDR1 is SQVTM, CDR2 ANQGSEA, per germline. Trimming took 2 bases from V and 8 from J, leaving 24 bases between them. The CDR3 contains 16 residues. The CDR3: CSVEKVAGRVKLEAFF. Written as DNA, the CDR3 is TGCAGCGTTGAAAAGGTGGCAGGCAGGGTCAAGTTAGAAGCTTTCTTT.

The J gene is TRBJ2-4, the V gene TRBV12-3 or TRBV12-4, with 7 bases that match TRBD2. The CDR3 runs 17 residues. V shed 3 bases, J shed 6 bases, and the junction held 14 bases outside the gene matches. The CDR3 nucleotides are TGTGCCAGCAGTTTCCTCGCTTCCGGGACGGGGGGAAACATTCAGTACTTC. Translation gives CASSFLASGTGGNIQYF.

The chain carries TRBV7-9 and TRBJ2-7; no clear D. In germline, CDR1 is SEHNR, CDR2 FQNEAQ (reference sequence). Trimming stripped 4 bases from V and 1 base from J, with 8 bases between. The CDR3 is made up of 13 amino acids. The DNA of the CDR3 is TGTGCCAGCAGCTCAAGAGTTTCCTACGAGCAGTACTTC. Translated, it gives CASSSRVSYEQYF.

This clonotype is labeled as large. The CDR3 coding sequence is TGTGCCAGCAGCCAAGTCTCAGCCGTCCAAGAGACCCAGTACTTC. It encodes CASSQVSAVQETQYF. The gene calls are TRBV4-2 and TRBJ2-5; D not resolved. Germline-derived CDR1 and CDR2 are LGHNA and YNFKEQ. V dropped 1 base and J dropped 1 base, with 10 bases sitting between them. The CDR3 covers 15 residues.

At least ten counts were recorded for this clonotype. V gene TRBV7-8 combines with J gene TRBJ2-3, with D uncertain. The CDR3 is 16 amino acids. Germline V gene lookup returns CDR1 SGHVS and CDR2 FQNEAQ. Deletions cut 5 bases from V and 2 bases from J, with 17 bases between. Here the CDR3 reads CASSLPGALYTDTQYF. The CDR3 nucleotides read TGTGCCAGCAGCCTGCCCGGCGCGCTATACACAGATACGCAGTATTTT.

This clonotype came up many times. The genes are TRBV9 and TRBJ2-3; 7 bases match TRBD1. CDR1 and CDR2 from the germline V gene are SGDLS and YYNGEE. CDR3 length: 15 amino acids. Trimming cost V 2 bases and J 4 bases; bases outside gene matches: 7. CDR3 sequence: CASSVQQGVADTQYF. In DNA, the CDR3 is TGTGCCAGCAGCGTCCAGCAGGGGGTAGCAGATACGCAGTATTTT.